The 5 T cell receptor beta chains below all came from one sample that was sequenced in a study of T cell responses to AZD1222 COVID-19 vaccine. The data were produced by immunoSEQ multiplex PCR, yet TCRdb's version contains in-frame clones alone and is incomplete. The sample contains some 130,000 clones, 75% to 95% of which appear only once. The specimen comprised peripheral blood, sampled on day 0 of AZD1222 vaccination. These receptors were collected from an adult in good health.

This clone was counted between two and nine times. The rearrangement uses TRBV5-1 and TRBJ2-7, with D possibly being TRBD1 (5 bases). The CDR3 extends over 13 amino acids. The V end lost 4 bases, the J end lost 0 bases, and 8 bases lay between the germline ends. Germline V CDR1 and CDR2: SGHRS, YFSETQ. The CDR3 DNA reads TGCGCCAGCAGCGAGGACAACTCCTACGAGCAGTACTTC. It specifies CASSEDNSYEQYF.

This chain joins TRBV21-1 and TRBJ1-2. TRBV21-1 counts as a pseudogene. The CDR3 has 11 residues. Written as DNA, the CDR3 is TGTGCCAGCAGCAAAGGAGGAGGCTACACCTTC. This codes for CASSKGGGYTF.

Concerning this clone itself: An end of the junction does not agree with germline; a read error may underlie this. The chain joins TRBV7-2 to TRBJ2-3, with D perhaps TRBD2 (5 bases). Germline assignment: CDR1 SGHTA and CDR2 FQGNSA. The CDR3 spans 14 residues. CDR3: CASSLGPSRDTQYF. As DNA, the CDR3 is TGTGCCAGCAGCTTAGGTCCTAGCAGAGATACGCAGTATTTT.

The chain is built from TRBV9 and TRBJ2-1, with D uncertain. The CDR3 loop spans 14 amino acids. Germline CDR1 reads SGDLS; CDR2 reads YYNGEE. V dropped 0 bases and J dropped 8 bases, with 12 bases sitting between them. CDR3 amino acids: CASSVDLLSYEQFF. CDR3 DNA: TGTGCCAGCAGCGTAGACCTGTTGAGCTATGAGCAGTTCTTC.

The CDR3 DNA reads TGTGCCAGTAGTATCTTGGCAGGGACTCAGCCCCAGCATTTT. This codes for CASSILAGTQPQHF. The chain uses TRBV19 and TRBJ1-5; a possible D gene is TRBD1 (5 bases). This CDR3 spans 14 amino acids. Trimming took 3 bases from V and 6 from J, leaving 12 bases between them. CDR1 is LNHDA, CDR2 SQIVND, per germline (reference sequence). Full variable domain (missing parts from reference TRBV19 and TRBJ1-5): DGGITQSPKYLFRKEGQNVTLSCEQNLNHDAMYWYRQDPGQGLRLIYYSQIVNDFQKGDIAEGYSVSREKKESFPLTVTSAQKNPTAFYLCASSILAGTQPQHFGDGTRLSIL.